This T cell receptor (beta chain) was recorded in a study of molecular identifiers for immune sequencing clone quantification (dated by TCRdb to 2016 to 2019). Looking at the study overall: For a replicate experiment, RNA from roughly 20,000 or 100,000 naive CD8 T cells was divided into five aliquots, and four of the five aliquots were sequenced. This methods study benchmarked molecular-identifier clustering-based TCR repertoire sequencing (MIDCIRS) and TCR RNA copy counting, using CD8 T cells to do so.

Deletion took 2 bases off V and 6 bases off J, with a span of 7 bases between the germline ends. The CDR3 totals 13 residues, both ends included. Of the read, only the CDR3 DNA is kept; its 39 bases are in frame from base 1. The germline V gene yields MNHEY for CDR1 and SVGEGT for CDR2. Libraries of naive CD8 T cells were built from approximately 20,000 to 1,000,000 sorted cells, with 10%, 30% or 50% of the purified RNA used. On a BD FACSAria II, naive CD8 T cells were FACS-sorted as CD8+CD4-CCR7+CD45RA+ and collected into RLT Plus buffer. To test detection sensitivity, Jurkat RNA equivalent to approximately ten TCR copies was spiked into samples of roughly 18,000-1,000,000 naive CD8 T cells. CD8 T cells were enriched with RosetteSep CD8+ T Cell Enrichment Cocktail and Ficoll-Paque, followed by ACK red cell lysis. Libraries were constructed by PCR. The instrument given in TCRdb is NextSeq 500. Preparation of bulk TCR libraries followed a previously described approach, with the TCR primers listed in Table S5. Purification of total RNA was performed with the Qiagen AllPrep DNA/RNA kit. Reads from multiple sequencing runs of the same library were pooled before analysis. The original methods were these. Only reads with exact TCR constant sequence were kept, trimmed to 150 nt, and grouped by their 12-nt molecular barcodes. Reads inside each barcode group were sub-clustered using a 15% Levenshtein threshold, and a quality-weighted consensus sequence was constructed for each RNA molecule. Non-functional sequences were excluded, and lower-count sequences lying one edit away from another sequence were also excluded. Based on a fit of two negative binomial distributions, barcode sub-clusters having less than 20% of the maximum read count were discarded. TCRdb handled the public reads itself, with Q25 trimming in fastp and clone calling in MiXCR, and kept productive beta chains. Rows with one shared CDR3 protein collapse into an entry with the most common genes and DNA. These V and J calls derive from TCRdb rather than the authors' analysis. The sample yields about 630,000 distinct CDR3 sequences; roughly 27% were counted once. The ten largest make up 0.78% of the sample.

The paper as a whole reports these results and caveats: Highly expanded clone sizes could be underestimated because identical TCR molecules may share a barcode. Modeling gave about three recovered TCR RNA copies per cell versus approximately 11 by digital PCR, implying roughly 28% capture efficiency. When barcode sub-clustering was omitted, TCR diversity was inflated by chimeric consensus sequences, with chimeras reaching as high as 47%. Spiked-in Jurkat TCR RNA equal to a single cell's worth was reported to be detectable even within one million naive CD8 T cells. The naive libraries included spiked-in Jurkat TCR RNA (10 copies' worth), and this Jurkat TCR RNA is not part of the donor repertoire. Clones above 20 RNA copies held over 97% of molecules in CMV-specific effector cells but under 1% in naive cells.

This clonotype was counted once. Its specific antigen is unknown. Given the absence of the conserved phenylalanine or tryptophan at the CDR3 end, a read error is likely. The TCR originated in a human donor in good health. Some libraries in this study had Jurkat cell RNA spiked in. Rearrangement joined TRBV6-2 or TRBV6-3 to TRBJ2-2; the D gene identity is not certain. Sequenced material: naive CD8+ T cells from blood, with Jurkat cell RNA spiked in. In light of the paper, this sample's cell subset or site label describes: FACS-sorted CD8+CD4-CCR7+CD45RA+ naive T cells. The nucleotide sequence is TGTGCCAGCAGTTACGGTGTTGCCGGGGAGCTGTTTTCT. It is translated as CASSYGVAGELFS.